This TCR beta chain emerged from a study of cytomegalovirus exposure and HLA in healthy donors. Regarding this clone: The antigen is unknown.

With 7 bases clipped from V and 5 bases from J, the junction kept 24 bases outside the gene matches. Per germline, CDR1 SEHNR and CDR2 FQNEAQ (reference sequence). There are 19 residues in the CDR3. This PCR relied on a set of 60 Vbeta primers and 13 Jbeta primers. Profiling relied on immunoSEQ multiplex PCR, and the TCRdb table lists in-frame clones only, not all of them. The sample records about 90,000 clones, 78% being singletons. Broader study findings: TCR beta V- and J-gene trimming was later associated with a missense DCLRE1C variant. As was reported, the HLA-A and HLA-B alleles of most subjects were accurately predicted from TCR beta sequences.

The receptor was isolated from a woman aged 40 to 50 in good health and CMV-seropositive. This rearrangement joins TRBV7-9 to TRBJ1-2, with 8 bases aligning to TRBD1. The sequenced material came from PBMCs. The CDR3: CASTPASGQGAKLGYGYTF. For the CDR3, the DNA is TGTGCCAGCACCCCAGCCTCTGGGCAGGGGGCTAAGCTAGGGTATGGCTACACCTTC.